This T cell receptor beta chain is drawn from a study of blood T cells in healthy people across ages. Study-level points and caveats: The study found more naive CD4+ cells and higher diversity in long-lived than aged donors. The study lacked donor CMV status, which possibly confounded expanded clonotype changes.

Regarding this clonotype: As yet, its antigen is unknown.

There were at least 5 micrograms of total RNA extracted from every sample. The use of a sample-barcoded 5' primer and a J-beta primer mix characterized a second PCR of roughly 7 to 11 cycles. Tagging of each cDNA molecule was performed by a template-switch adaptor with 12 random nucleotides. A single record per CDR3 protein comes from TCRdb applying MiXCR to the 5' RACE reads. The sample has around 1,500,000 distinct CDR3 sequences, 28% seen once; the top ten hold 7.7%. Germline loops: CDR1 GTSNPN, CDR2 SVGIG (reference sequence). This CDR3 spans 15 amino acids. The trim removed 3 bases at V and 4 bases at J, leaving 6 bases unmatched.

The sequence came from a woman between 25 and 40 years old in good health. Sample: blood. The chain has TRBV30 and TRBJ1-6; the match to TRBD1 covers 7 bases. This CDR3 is CAWRDSGGYNSPLHF. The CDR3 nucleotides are TGTGCCTGGAGAGACTCAGGGGGGTATAATTCACCCCTCCACTTT.